These 7 T cell receptor beta chains share one sample of origin, sequenced in a study of identical twins. TCRdb re-analysed the 5' RACE reads in MiXCR, keeping a single row per CDR3 protein. The sample records 450,000 to 650,000 distinct CDR3 sequences, roughly 15% being singletons. The same data also went into a second study, on yellow fever vaccine responses in identical twins.

The sequencing sample was made of CD4+ T cells sorted from blood. The receptors shown here come from a woman younger than 35 in good health.

This chain connects TRBV10-3 to TRBJ1-1; D is unclear. This CDR3 comprises 14 residues. V dropped 3 bases and J dropped 4 bases, with 12 bases sitting between them. Germline CDR1 and CDR2: ENHRY and SYGVKD. The CDR3: CAISEPQPPTEAFF. CDR3 in DNA: TGTGCCATCAGTGAACCACAGCCCCCCACTGAAGCTTTCTTT.

This clonotype was observed a few times. This chain uses TRBV28 with TRBJ2-3; the match to TRBD2 covers 7 bases. The V segment lost 8 bases and the J segment 2 bases; nucleotides outside the gene matches: 4. Germline lookup yields CDR1 MDHEN and CDR2 SYDVKM. The CDR3 length is 13 residues. The CDR3 spells CASRGDATDTQYF. The CDR3, as DNA: TGTGCCAGCCGGGGGGACGCCACAGATACGCAGTATTTT. The whole variable domain, filled in from reference TRBV28 and TRBJ2-3, reads DVKVTQSSRYLVKRTGEKVFLECVQDMDHENMFWYRQDPGLGLRLIYFSYDVKMKEKGDIPEGYSVSREKKERFSLILESASTNQTSMYLCASRGDATDTQYFGPGTRLTVL.

This clonotype was counted a few times. This chain uses TRBV7-9 with TRBJ2-1; the match to TRBD2 covers 13 bases. The CDR3 spans 16 residues. The V gene end was trimmed by 5 bases and the J gene end by 6 bases; junction bases not matched to a gene: 7. Germline CDR1 reads SEHNR; CDR2 reads FQNEAQ (reference sequence). The CDR3 nucleotides are TGTGCCAGCAGCCCTATACTAGCGGGAGGGGTCAATGAGCAGTTCTTC. It is translated as CASSPILAGGVNEQFF. Looking up the rest from reference TRBV7-9 and TRBJ2-1 gives the full variable domain: DTGVSQNPRHKITKRGQNVTFRCDPISEHNRLYWYRQTLGQGPEFLTYFQNEAQLEKSRLLSDRFSAERPKGSFSTLEIQRTEQGDSAMYLCASSPILAGGVNEQFFGPGTRLTVL.

The rearrangement links TRBV4-1 to TRBJ2-7; 7 bases match TRBD1. The ends lost 2 bases at V and 1 base at J; junction bases unmatched: 5. The germline gives CDR1 MGHRA, CDR2 YSYEKL. The length of the CDR3 is 15 residues. CDR3 DNA sequence: TGCGCCAGCAGCCAATACAGACAGGGATCCTACGAGCAGTACTTC. The encoded protein is CASSQYRQGSYEQYF.

This clonotype was seen only a few times. V gene TRBV5-1 combines with J gene TRBJ1-1; TRBD1 matches at 7 bases. CDR3 size: 13 residues. Looked up from germline, CDR1 is SGHRS and CDR2 is YFSETQ. With 0 bases clipped from V and 8 bases from J, the junction kept 4 bases outside the gene matches. For the CDR3, the DNA is TGCGCCAGCAGCTTGGCCCCGGACAGGGAAGCTTTCTTT. It is translated as CASSLAPDREAFF.

This clonotype was picked up a small number of times. The chain couples TRBV12-3 or TRBV12-4 to TRBJ2-6, with TRBD2 matching over 8 bases. This CDR3 comprises 18 residues. Trimming removed 6 bases from V and 0 bases from J; junction bases left unmatched: 10. CDR3 residues: CASSHPTSVFSGANVLTF. CDR3 DNA sequence: TGTGCCAGCAGCCACCCGACTAGCGTATTCTCTGGGGCCAACGTCCTGACTTTC.

The DNA of the CDR3 is TGTGCCAGCAGTGGAATTAAGCGGTGGTCCTACAATGAGCAGTTCTTC. This gives the protein CASSGIKRWSYNEQFF. V is TRBV2 and J is TRBJ2-1; possibly TRBD2 for D (5 bases). V shed 4 bases and J shed 1 base, with 14 bases lying between them. CDR1 SNHLY and CDR2 FYNNEI come from the germline V gene. This CDR3 region has 16 residues. Full variable domain (outside the CDR3, taken from reference TRBV2 and TRBJ2-1): EPEVTQTPSHQVTQMGQEVILRCVPISNHLYFYWYRQILGQKVEFLVSFYNNEISEKSEIFDDQFSVERPDGSNFTLKIRSTKLEDSAMYFCASSGIKRWSYNEQFFGPGTRLTVL.